The 12 T cell receptor beta chains below all came from one sample that was sequenced in a study of cytomegalovirus exposure and HLA in healthy donors. Use of 60 Vbeta and 13 Jbeta primers characterized the PCR. Data came from immunoSEQ multiplex PCR; TCRdb stores just in-frame clones and leaves some out. The sample shows hundreds of thousands of clones, 85% to 90% of them seen only once. Material for sequencing was PBMCs. These receptors were collected from a woman aged 18-30 years in good health and CMV-seronegative.

The V call is TRBV5-1, the J call TRBJ1-1; 9 bases are shared with TRBD1. Trimming at V came to 2 bases and at J to 1 base, leaving 3 bases not matched to a gene. Germline V gives CDR1 SGHRS, CDR2 YFSETQ. This CDR3 is built from 15 residues. The CDR3 reads CASSFGTGTNTEAFF. The CDR3 DNA follows: TGCGCCAGCAGCTTCGGGACAGGGACGAACACTGAAGCTTTCTTT.

The chain is built from TRBV5-3 and TRBJ2-2; TRBD2 agrees at 10 bases. TRBV5-3 is labeled an ORF, and its function is uncertain. Trimming took 3 bases from V and 1 from J; bases not matched to a gene: 3. The CDR3 contains 16 residues. The CDR3 DNA is TGTGCCAGAAGCTGTAGGACTAGCGGGAACACCGGGGAGCTGTTTTTT. Its protein is CARSCRTSGNTGELFF.

The chain joins TRBV2 to TRBJ1-2, with a possible D match to TRBD1 (5 bases). V was clipped by 6 bases and J by 6 bases, with 14 bases between them. Germline loops: CDR1 SNHLY, CDR2 FYNNEI. The CDR3 is 13 residues long. Written as DNA, the CDR3 is TGTGCCAGCAGAGCCACAGGAGAGCATGGCTACACCTTC. It encodes CASRATGEHGYTF.

The CDR3 coding sequence is TGTGCCAGCTCCCGACAGGGTGAGGGCACTGAAGCTTTCTTT. Protein: CASSRQGEGTEAFF. The rearrangement links TRBV18 to TRBJ1-1; the match to TRBD1 covers 7 bases. J gave up 4 bases and V 6 bases, and 8 bases lay outside the gene matches. Germline loops: CDR1 KGHSH, CDR2 LQKENI. The CDR3 extends over 14 amino acids.

This clone was detected once. V is TRBV2 and J is TRBJ1-2; TRBD1 matches 9 bases. Germline V CDR1 and CDR2: SNHLY, FYNNEI. V lost 6 bases to trimming and J lost 6 bases; unmatched junction nucleotides: 2. The CDR3 loop spans 12 amino acids. CDR3 protein: CASRRDRDGYTF. CDR3 DNA sequence: TGTGCCAGCAGACGGGACAGGGATGGCTACACCTTC.

The rearrangement joins TRBV10-2 to TRBJ2-7; D remains unclear. The germline CDR1 and CDR2 sequences are WSHSY and SAAADI. This CDR3 has 15 residues. V lost 4 bases and J 0 bases, leaving 13 bases between the germline ends. The CDR3 sequence is CASSGRGLSSYEQYF. The DNA of the CDR3 is TGCGCCAGCAGTGGGCGCGGATTAAGCTCCTACGAGCAGTACTTC.

The chain employs TRBV18 and TRBJ2-7; a weak D match, TRBD1 (6 bases). Germline V gene sequence: CDR1 KGHSH, CDR2 LQKENI. Trimming removed 3 bases from V and 5 bases from J, with 8 bases in between. This CDR3 spans 12 amino acids. The chain's CDR3 is CASSPTGHEQYF. CDR3 DNA sequence: TGTGCCAGCTCACCTACAGGGCACGAGCAGTACTTC.

V is TRBV14 and J is TRBJ1-2, with TRBD1 as a possible D gene (6 bases). The CDR3 contains 14 residues. Trimming cost V 4 bases and J 1 base, with 10 bases left between them. Germline values: CDR1 SGHDN, CDR2 FVKESK. CDR3 protein: CASSRTALNYGYTF. For the CDR3, the DNA is TGTGCCAGCAGCCGGACAGCGCTTAACTATGGCTACACCTTC.

The V gene is TRBV7-8, the J gene TRBJ1-1, with D possibly TRBD1 on 5 matching bases. Trimming left V 3 bases short and J 0 bases short, with 8 bases between. CDR3 length: 14 residues. Germline V gene data show CDR1 as SGHVS and CDR2 as FQNEAQ. CDR3 loop: CASSLTALNTEAFF. DNA for the CDR3: TGTGCCAGCAGCTTGACAGCTTTGAACACTGAAGCTTTCTTT.

The rearrangement uses TRBV27 and TRBJ1-1; TRBD1 aligns across 8 bases. The CDR3 has 14 amino acids. Trimming took 6 bases from V and 0 from J; bases not matched to a gene: 3. Germline V gene sequence: CDR1 MNHEY, CDR2 SMNVEV (reference sequence). The CDR3 DNA reads as TGTGCCAGCAGAGGACAGGGTTTGAACACTGAAGCTTTCTTT. Amino acid sequence: CASRGQGLNTEAFF.

The chain has TRBV5-4 and TRBJ1-5; TRBD1 is a possible D gene (5 bases). Germline-derived CDR1 and CDR2 are SGHNT and YYREEE (reference sequence). The CDR3 runs 13 residues. Trimming cost V 0 bases and J 8 bases, with 9 bases left between them. The CDR3 loop reads CASSLGQDKPQHF. CDR3 nucleotides: TGTGCCAGCAGCTTGGGGCAGGACAAGCCCCAGCATTTT. The entire variable domain, with the rest obtained from reference TRBV5-4 and TRBJ1-5, is as follows: ETGVTQSPTHLIKTRGQQVTLRCSSQSGHNTVSWYQQALGQGPQFIFQYYREEENGRGNFPPRFSGLQFPNYSSELNVNALELDDSALYLCASSLGQDKPQHFGDGTRLSIL.

The DNA for the CDR3 is TGTGCCAGCAGCCCAACACCAGGGGCCCTCCTCGGCTACACCTTC. Its translation: CASSPTPGALLGYTF. The chain employs TRBV11-2 and TRBJ1-2, with a tentative D call TRBD1 (6 bases). Per germline, CDR1 SGHAT and CDR2 FQNNGV. The V and J ends lost 5 bases and 8 bases respectively, with 21 bases between them. CDR3 length equals 15 residues. The full variable domain, in which reference TRBV11-2 and TRBJ1-2 provide the parts outside the CDR3, is EAGVAQSPRYKIIEKRQSVAFWCNPISGHATLYWYQQILGQGPKLLIQFQNNGVVDDSQLPKDRFSAERLKGVDSTLKIQPAKLEDSAVYLCASSPTPGALLGYTFGSGTRLTVV.